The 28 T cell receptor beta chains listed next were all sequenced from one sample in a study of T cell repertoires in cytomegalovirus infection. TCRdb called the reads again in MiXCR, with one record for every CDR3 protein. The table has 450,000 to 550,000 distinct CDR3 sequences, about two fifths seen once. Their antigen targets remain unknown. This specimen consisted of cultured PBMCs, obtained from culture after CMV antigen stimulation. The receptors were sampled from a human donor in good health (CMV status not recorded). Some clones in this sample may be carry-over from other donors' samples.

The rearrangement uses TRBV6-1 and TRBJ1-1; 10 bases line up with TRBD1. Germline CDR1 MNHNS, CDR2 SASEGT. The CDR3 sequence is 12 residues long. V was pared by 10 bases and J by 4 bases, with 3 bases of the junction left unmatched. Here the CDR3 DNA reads TGTGCCACCCGGGACAGGGGCACTGAAGCTTTCTTT. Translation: CATRDRGTEAFF.

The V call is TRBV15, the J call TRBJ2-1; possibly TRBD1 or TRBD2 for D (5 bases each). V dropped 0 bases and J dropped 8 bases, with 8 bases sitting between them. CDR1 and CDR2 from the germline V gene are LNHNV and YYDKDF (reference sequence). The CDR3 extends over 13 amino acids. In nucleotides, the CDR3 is TGTGCCACCAGCAGAGAAAGGGGAGATGAGCAGTTCTTC. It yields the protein CATSRERGDEQFF. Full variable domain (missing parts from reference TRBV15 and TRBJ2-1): DAMVIQNPRYQVTQFGKPVTLSCSQTLNHNVMYWYQQKSSQAPKLLFHYYDKDFNNEADTPDNFQSRRPNTSFCFLDIRSPGLGDTAMYLCATSRERGDEQFFGPGTRLTVL.

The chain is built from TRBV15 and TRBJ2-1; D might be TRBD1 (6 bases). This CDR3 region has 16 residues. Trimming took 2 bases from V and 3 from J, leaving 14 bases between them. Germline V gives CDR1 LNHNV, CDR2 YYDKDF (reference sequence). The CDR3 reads CATSRPRDTYYNEQFF. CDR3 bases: TGTGCCACCAGCAGACCCCGGGACACATACTACAATGAGCAGTTCTTC.

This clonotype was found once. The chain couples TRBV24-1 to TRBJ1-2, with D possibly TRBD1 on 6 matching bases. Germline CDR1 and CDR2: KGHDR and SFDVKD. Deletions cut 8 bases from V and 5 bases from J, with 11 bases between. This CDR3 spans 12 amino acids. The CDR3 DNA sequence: TGTGCCACCATAGAACAGGGATATGGCTACACCTTC. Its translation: CATIEQGYGYTF.

CDR3 loop: CASSYGRDLYNEQFF. The CDR3 DNA follows: TGTGCCAGCAGTTACGGGAGGGACCTCTACAATGAGCAGTTCTTC. The chain couples TRBV6-2 or TRBV6-3 to TRBJ2-1; 7 nucleotides match TRBD2. The J segment lost 3 bases and the V segment lost 2 bases, leaving 4 bases of the junction unmatched. This CDR3 is 15 amino acids long. Per germline, CDR1 MNHEY and CDR2 SVGEGT.

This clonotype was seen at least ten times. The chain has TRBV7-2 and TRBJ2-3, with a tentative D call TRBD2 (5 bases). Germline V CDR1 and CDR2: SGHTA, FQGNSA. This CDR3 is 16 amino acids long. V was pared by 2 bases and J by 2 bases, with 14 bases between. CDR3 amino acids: CASSLILAHLTDTQYF. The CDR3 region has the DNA TGTGCCAGCAGCTTAATCCTAGCACATCTCACAGATACGCAGTATTTT. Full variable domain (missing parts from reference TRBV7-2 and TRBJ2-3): GAGVSQSPSNKVTEKGKDVELRCDPISGHTALYWYRQSLGQGLEFLIYFQGNSAPDKSGLPSDRFSAERTGGSVSTLTIQRTQQEDSAVYLCASSLILAHLTDTQYFGPGTRLTVL.

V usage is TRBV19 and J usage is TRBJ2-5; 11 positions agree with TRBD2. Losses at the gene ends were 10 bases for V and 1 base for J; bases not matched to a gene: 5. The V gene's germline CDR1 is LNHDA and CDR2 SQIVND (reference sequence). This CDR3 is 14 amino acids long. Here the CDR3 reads CATRLAGTQETQYF. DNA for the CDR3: TGTGCCACCCGACTAGCGGGGACCCAAGAGACCCAGTACTTC.

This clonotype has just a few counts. In DNA form, the CDR3 reads TGTGCCAGCAGCGACCCGGGACGAGGCACTGAAGCTTTCTTT. Translated: CASSDPGRGTEAFF. The chain combines TRBV7-6 with TRBJ1-1, with D possibly being TRBD1 (5 bases). Germline CDR1 reads SGHVS; CDR2 reads FNYEAQ. The germline V and J ends were trimmed by 5 bases and 4 bases, with 14 bases remaining between them. This CDR3 is built from 14 residues.

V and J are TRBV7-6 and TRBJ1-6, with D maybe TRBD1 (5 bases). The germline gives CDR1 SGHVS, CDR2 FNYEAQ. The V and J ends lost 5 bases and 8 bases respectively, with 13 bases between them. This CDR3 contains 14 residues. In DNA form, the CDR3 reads TGTGCCAGCAGCGACGGGACGTGGGATTCACCCCTCCACTTT. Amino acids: CASSDGTWDSPLHF.

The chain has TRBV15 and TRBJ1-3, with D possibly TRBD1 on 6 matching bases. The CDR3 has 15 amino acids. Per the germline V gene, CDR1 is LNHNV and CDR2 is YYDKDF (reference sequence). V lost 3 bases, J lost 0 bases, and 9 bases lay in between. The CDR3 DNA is TGTGCCACCAGCAGGGACAGAAGCTCTGGAAACACCATATATTTT. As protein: CATSRDRSSGNTIYF.

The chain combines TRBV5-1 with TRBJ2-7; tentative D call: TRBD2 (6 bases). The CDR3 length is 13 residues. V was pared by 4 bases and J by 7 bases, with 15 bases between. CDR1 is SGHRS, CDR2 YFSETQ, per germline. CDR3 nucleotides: TGCGCCAGCAGCGTCGGGCCCGCGGGGGAGCAGTACTTC. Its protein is CASSVGPAGEQYF. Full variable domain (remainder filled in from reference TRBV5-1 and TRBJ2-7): KAGVTQTPRYLIKTRGQQVTLSCSPISGHRSVSWYQQTPGQGLQFLFEYFSETQRNKGNFPGRFSGRQFSNSRSEMNVSTLELGDSALYLCASSVGPAGEQYFGPGTRLTVT.

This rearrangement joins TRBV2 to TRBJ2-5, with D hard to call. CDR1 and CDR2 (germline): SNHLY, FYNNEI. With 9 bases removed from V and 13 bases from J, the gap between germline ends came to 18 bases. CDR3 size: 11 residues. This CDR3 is CASIRQENSYF. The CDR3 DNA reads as TGTGCCAGTATTCGGCAGGAGAATTCGTACTTC.

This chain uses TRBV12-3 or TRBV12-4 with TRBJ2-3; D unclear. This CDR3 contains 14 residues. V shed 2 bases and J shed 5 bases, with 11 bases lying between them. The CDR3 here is CASSLMEPRDTQYF. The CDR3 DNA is TGTGCCAGCAGTTTAATGGAGCCTCGAGATACGCAGTATTTT.

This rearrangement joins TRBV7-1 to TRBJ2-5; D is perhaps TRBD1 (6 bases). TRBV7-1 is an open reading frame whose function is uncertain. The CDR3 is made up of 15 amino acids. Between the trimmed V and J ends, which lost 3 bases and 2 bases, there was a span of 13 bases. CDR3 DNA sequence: TGTGCCAGCAGCTCCAGGGACATCCAGCAAGAGACCCAGTACTTC. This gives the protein CASSSRDIQQETQYF.

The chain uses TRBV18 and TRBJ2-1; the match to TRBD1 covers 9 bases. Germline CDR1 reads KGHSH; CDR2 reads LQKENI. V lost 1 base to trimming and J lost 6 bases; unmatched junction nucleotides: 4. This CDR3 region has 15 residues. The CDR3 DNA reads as TGTGCCAGCTCACCACGGGGACAGGGATCCAATGAGCAGTTCTTC. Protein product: CASSPRGQGSNEQFF.

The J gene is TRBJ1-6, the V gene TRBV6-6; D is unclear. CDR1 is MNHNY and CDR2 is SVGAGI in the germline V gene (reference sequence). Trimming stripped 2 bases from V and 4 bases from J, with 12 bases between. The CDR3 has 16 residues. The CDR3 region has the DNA TGTGCCAGCAGTTACCCGTATTCGGGGTATAATTCACCCCTCCACTTT. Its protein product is CASSYPYSGYNSPLHF.

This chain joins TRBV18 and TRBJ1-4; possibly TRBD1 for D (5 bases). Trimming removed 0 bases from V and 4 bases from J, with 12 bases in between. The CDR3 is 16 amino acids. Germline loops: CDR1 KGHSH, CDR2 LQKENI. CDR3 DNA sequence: TGTGCCAGCTCACCACCGAACGGGGGTAATAATGAAAAACTGTTTTTT. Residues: CASSPPNGGNNEKLFF.

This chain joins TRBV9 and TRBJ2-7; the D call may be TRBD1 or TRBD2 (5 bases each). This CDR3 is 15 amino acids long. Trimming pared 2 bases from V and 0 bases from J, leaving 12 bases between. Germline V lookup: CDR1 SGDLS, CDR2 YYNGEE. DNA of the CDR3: TGTGCCAGCAGCGTGACTGGGGACCACTCCTACGAGCAGTACTTC. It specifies CASSVTGDHSYEQYF.

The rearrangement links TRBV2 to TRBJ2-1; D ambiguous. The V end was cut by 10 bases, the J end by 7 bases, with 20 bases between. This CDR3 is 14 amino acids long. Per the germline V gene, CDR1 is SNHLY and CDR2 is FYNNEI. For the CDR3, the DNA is TGTGCCACCCACAAAGCGACGGTCTTGAATGAGCAGTTCTTC. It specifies CATHKATVLNEQFF.

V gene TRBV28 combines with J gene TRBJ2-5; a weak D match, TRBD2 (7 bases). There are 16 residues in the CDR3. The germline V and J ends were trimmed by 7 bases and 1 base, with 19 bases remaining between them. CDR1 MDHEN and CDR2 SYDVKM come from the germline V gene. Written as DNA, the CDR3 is TGTGCCAGCATATCCCGGCGGGGGCGACGCCAAGAGACCCAGTACTTC. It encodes CASISRRGRRQETQYF.

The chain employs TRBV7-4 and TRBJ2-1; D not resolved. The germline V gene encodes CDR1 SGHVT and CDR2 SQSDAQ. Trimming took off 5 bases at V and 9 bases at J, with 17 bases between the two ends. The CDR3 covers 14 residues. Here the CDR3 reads CASSDEGFRGEQFF. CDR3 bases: TGTGCCAGCAGCGATGAAGGGTTCCGTGGTGAGCAGTTCTTC.

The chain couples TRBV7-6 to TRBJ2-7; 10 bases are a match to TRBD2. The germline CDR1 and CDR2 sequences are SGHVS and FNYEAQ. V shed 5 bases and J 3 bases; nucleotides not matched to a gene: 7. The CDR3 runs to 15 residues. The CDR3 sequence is CASSPSGRGRYEQYF. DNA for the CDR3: TGTGCCAGCAGCCCAAGCGGGAGGGGCCGCTACGAGCAGTACTTC. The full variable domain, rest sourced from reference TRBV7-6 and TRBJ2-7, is GAGVSQSPRYKVTKRGQDVALRCDPISGHVSLYWYRQALGQGPEFLTYFNYEAQQDKSGLPNDRFSAERPEGSISTLTIQRTEQRDSAMYRCASSPSGRGRYEQYFGPGTRLTVT.

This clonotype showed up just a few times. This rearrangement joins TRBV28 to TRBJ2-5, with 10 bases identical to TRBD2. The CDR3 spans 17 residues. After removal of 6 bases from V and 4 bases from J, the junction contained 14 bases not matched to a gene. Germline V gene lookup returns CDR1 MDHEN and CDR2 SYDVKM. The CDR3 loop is CASRPGLAETNRETQYF. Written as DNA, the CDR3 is TGTGCCAGCAGACCCGGACTAGCGGAGACTAACAGAGAGACCCAGTACTTC.

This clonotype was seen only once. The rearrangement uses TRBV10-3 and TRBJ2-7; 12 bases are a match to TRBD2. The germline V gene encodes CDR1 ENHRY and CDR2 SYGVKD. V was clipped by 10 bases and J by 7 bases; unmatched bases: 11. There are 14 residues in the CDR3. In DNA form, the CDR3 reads TGTGCCACCTCCCCTAGCGGGAGGGCGGGGGAGCAGTACTTC. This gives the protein CATSPSGRAGEQYF.

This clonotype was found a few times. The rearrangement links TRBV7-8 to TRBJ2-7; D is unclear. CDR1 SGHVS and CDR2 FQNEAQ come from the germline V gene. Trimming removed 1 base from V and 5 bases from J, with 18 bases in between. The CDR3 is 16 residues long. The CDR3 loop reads CASSLGWLDRGHEQYF. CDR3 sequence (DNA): TGTGCCAGCAGCTTAGGGTGGCTTGATAGAGGCCACGAGCAGTACTTC.

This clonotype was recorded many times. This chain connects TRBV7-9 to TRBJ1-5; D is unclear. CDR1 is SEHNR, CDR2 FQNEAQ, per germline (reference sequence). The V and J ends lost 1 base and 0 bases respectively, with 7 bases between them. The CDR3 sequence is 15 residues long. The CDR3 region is CASSLGVYSNQPQHF. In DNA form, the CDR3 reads TGTGCCAGCAGCTTAGGGGTTTATAGCAATCAGCCCCAGCATTTT.

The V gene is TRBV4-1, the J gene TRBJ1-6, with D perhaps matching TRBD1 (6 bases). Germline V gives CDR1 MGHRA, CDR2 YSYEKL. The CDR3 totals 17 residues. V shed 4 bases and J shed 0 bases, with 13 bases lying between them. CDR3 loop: CASSPTGRFSYNSPLHF. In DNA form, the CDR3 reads TGCGCCAGCAGCCCAACAGGGCGATTCTCCTATAATTCACCCCTCCACTTT.

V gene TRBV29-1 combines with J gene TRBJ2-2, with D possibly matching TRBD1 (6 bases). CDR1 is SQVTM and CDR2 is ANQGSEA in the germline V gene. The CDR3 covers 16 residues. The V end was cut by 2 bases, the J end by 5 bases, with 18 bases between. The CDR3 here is CSVERAGASRTGELFF. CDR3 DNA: TGCAGCGTTGAAAGGGCAGGGGCCAGTCGGACCGGGGAGCTGTTTTTT.